This is a list of T cell receptor beta chains from one sample in a study of blood T cell repertoires in COVID-19. Produced via immunoSEQ multiplex PCR; TCRdb's table is partial and in-frame only. The sample has 260,000 or so clones, about four fifths seen once. The sequencing sample was made of PBMCs or T cells enriched from blood (not recorded which). The receptors derive from a woman aged 35 to 49 who had been exposed to COVID-19. The CDR3 runs from the conserved cysteine through the conserved F or W. A D gene is named only where the DNA matches it firmly. Clone size, where shown, is once, few, many, or a class for clones that have expanded.

V: TRBV7-2
size: NA
J: TRBJ2-1
D: NA
DNA: TGTGCCAGCAGCTTACTGGTTAGCAGAAATGAGCAGTTCTTC
CDR3: CASSLLVSRNEQFF

V: TRBV19
size: NA
J: TRBJ1-1
D: NA
DNA: TGTGCCAGTAGTACTCATCAACTCCGAGGGAACACTGAAGCTTTCTTT
CDR3: CASSTHQLRGNTEAFF

V: TRBV7-9
size: NA
J: TRBJ1-1
D: NA
DNA: TGTGCCAGCAGCTTAGCTCGGCCCCGAGCGACCAACACTGAAGCTTTCTTT
CDR3: CASSLARPRATNTEAFF

V: TRBV19
size: NA
J: TRBJ1-1
D: NA
DNA: TGTGCCAGTAGTCTACAGTGGCAGAACACTGAAGCTTTCTTT
CDR3: CASSLQWQNTEAFF

V: TRBV10-3
size: NA
J: TRBJ1-4
D: TRBD1
DNA: TGTGCCATCGCTGACTCACAGGGGGCTAATGAAAAACTGTTTTTT
CDR3: CAIADSQGANEKLFF

V: TRBV5-3
size: NA
J: TRBJ1-4
D: TRBD1
DNA: TGTGCCAGAAGCTTAGAAAGTGGCCCCTCGACAGGGAGACATGAAAAACTGTTTTTT
CDR3: CARSLESGPSTGRHEKLFF

V: TRBV4-1
size: NA
J: TRBJ1-2
D: TRBD1
DNA: TGCGCCAGCAGCCAAGCAGGACAGGGGAGGTATGGCTACACCTTC
CDR3: CASSQAGQGRYGYTF

V: TRBV20-1
size: NA
J: TRBJ1-1
D: NA
DNA: TGCAGTGCTAGAGAAGAGACTGAAGCTTTCTTT
CDR3: CSAREETEAFF

V: TRBV5-4
size: NA
J: TRBJ1-4
D: TRBD1
DNA: TGTGCCAGCAGCCCCGCCCGGGACAGGGGTAGTGAAAAACTGTTTTTT
CDR3: CASSPARDRGSEKLFF

V: TRBV15
size: NA
J: TRBJ1-1
D: NA
DNA: TGTGCCACCAGCAGAGATCGTACTGAAGCTTTCTTT
CDR3: CATSRDRTEAFF

V: TRBV12-3/TRBV12-4
size: NA
J: TRBJ1-1
D: TRBD1
DNA: TGTGCCAGCAGTTTTTACAGGGGCACTGAAGCTTTCTTT
CDR3: CASSFYRGTEAFF

V: TRBV3-1/TRBV3-2
size: NA
J: TRBJ1-2
D: NA
DNA: TGTGCCAGCAGCCAAGCCCTCGGCACGGGTCCGGAAGGCTACACCTTC
CDR3: CASSQALGTGPEGYTF

V: TRBV12-3/TRBV12-4
size: few
J: TRBJ1-1
D: TRBD1
DNA: TGTGCCAGCAGTCAAGGACAGGCGGCTTTCTTT
CDR3: CASSQGQAAFF

V: TRBV18
size: NA
J: TRBJ1-5
D: TRBD1
DNA: TGTGCCAGCTCACCAACAGGGGGTAGGGATCAGCCCCAGCATTTT
CDR3: CASSPTGGRDQPQHF

V: TRBV30
size: NA
J: TRBJ1-2
D: NA
DNA: TGTGCCTGGACGGGGGGCCTTTATGGCTACACCTTC
CDR3: CAWTGGLYGYTF

V: TRBV7-3
size: NA
J: TRBJ2-2
D: TRBD1
DNA: TGTGCCAGCAGCTTAAAGGGGGCGGGACAGGTGAACACCGGGGAGCTGTTTTTT
CDR3: CASSLKGAGQVNTGELFF

V: TRBV3-1/TRBV3-2
size: NA
J: TRBJ1-1
D: NA
DNA: TGTGCCAGCAGCCAATTGCAGACACTCATGAACACTGAAGCTTTCTTT
CDR3: CASSQLQTLMNTEAFF

V: TRBV4-1
size: NA
J: TRBJ1-3
D: NA
DNA: TGCGCCAGCAGCCAATTGGACAGAGTGGTTTCTGGAAACACCATATATTTT
CDR3: CASSQLDRVVSGNTIYF

V: TRBV27
size: NA
J: TRBJ1-6
D: NA
DNA: TGTGCCAGCTCCGGGGGTGCGTCACCCCTCCACTTT
CDR3: CASSGGASPLHF

V: TRBV19
size: NA
J: TRBJ2-1
D: TRBD1
DNA: TGTGCCAGTAGTATTCCCCACCAAACAGGGGGCCGGCGGAATGAGCAGTTCTTC
CDR3: CASSIPHQTGGRRNEQFF

V: TRBV19
size: NA
J: TRBJ2-5
D: TRBD2
DNA: TGTGCCAGTAGTCCTCCCAGCGGGGGGACACAAGAGACCCAGTACTTC
CDR3: CASSPPSGGTQETQYF

V: TRBV7-8
size: NA
J: TRBJ1-2
D: TRBD1
DNA: TGTGCCAGCAGCCAACCGGGACAGGGCCTTCGGTATGGCTACACCTTC
CDR3: CASSQPGQGLRYGYTF

V: TRBV4-2
size: NA
J: TRBJ1-1
D: NA
DNA: TGTGCCAGCAGTCTGGACAGAGCGAACACTGAAGCTTTCTTT
CDR3: CASSLDRANTEAFF

V: TRBV19
size: NA
J: TRBJ1-1
D: TRBD1
DNA: TGTGCCAGTAGTATGTTGACAGGGGGCTCCACTGAAGCTTTCTTT
CDR3: CASSMLTGGSTEAFF

V: TRBV5-4
size: NA
J: TRBJ2-5
D: TRBD2
DNA: TGTGCCAGCAGGAGTACGAGGCTAGCGGTTGAAGAGACCCAGTACTTC
CDR3: CASRSTRLAVEETQYF

V: TRBV28
size: NA
J: TRBJ1-5
D: NA
DNA: TGTGCCAGCAGGGGCGGGGCAGGGAATCAGCCCCAGCATTTT
CDR3: CASRGGAGNQPQHF

V: TRBV12-5
size: once
J: TRBJ1-5
D: NA
DNA: TGTGCTAGTGGTTTGGTATCGCAGAGCAATCAGCCCCAGCATTTT
CDR3: CASGLVSQSNQPQHF

V: TRBV7-9
size: NA
J: TRBJ2-7
D: NA
DNA: TGTGCCAGCAGCTTAACAGGTGTACCTACCGAGCAGTACTTC
CDR3: CASSLTGVPTEQYF

V: TRBV9
size: few
J: TRBJ2-2
D: TRBD2
DNA: TGTGCCAGCAGCGTAGGGCTTCTGGTAAGCGGGAGGAACACCGGGGAGCTGTTTTTT
CDR3: CASSVGLLVSGRNTGELFF

V: TRBV2
size: once
J: TRBJ2-7
D: TRBD1
DNA: TGTGCCATTCTAACCGGGACAGAGAGCTACGAGCAGTACTTC
CDR3: CAILTGTESYEQYF

V: TRBV2
size: once
J: TRBJ2-6
D: NA
DNA: TGTGCCAGCAGTGCGGAGGTGCGGGCCGCCAACGTCCTGACTTTC
CDR3: CASSAEVRAANVLTF

V: TRBV6-6
size: NA
J: TRBJ1-2
D: TRBD1
DNA: TGTGCCAGCAGTCCCGGGACAGGGGCGATTACTACTAGGGGCTACACCTTC
CDR3: CASSPGTGAITTRGYTF

V: TRBV6-2/TRBV6-3
size: NA
J: TRBJ1-5
D: NA
DNA: TGTGCCAGCAGTTACCCCGATCAGGGAAGTCAGCCCCAGCATTTT
CDR3: CASSYPDQGSQPQHF

V: TRBV7-9
size: NA
J: TRBJ1-2
D: TRBD1
DNA: TGTGCCAGCAGCTTAGCGACAGGGGACTTTGGTGGCTACACCTTC
CDR3: CASSLATGDFGGYTF

V: TRBV15
size: NA
J: TRBJ2-1
D: TRBD2
DNA: TGTGCCACCAGCGGGCCATCTAGCGGGGGGGCCCCCTACAATGAGCAGTTCTTC
CDR3: CATSGPSSGGAPYNEQFF

V: TRBV19
size: NA
J: TRBJ1-1
D: NA
DNA: TGTGCCAGTAGTATGGGGGGTATGAACACTGAAGCTTTCTTT
CDR3: CASSMGGMNTEAFF

V: TRBV29-1
size: NA
J: TRBJ1-2
D: NA
DNA: TGCAGCTTCCCGAGCCCTAACTATGGCTACACCTTC
CDR3: CSFPSPNYGYTF

V: TRBV5-4
size: NA
J: TRBJ2-2
D: TRBD2
DNA: TGTGCCAGCAGTTCTCCCATCGGGGGGGAGTTCGGGGAGCTGTTTTTT
CDR3: CASSSPIGGEFGELFF

V: TRBV9
size: NA
J: TRBJ1-3
D: TRBD1
DNA: TGTGCCAGCAGCGCGGGACAGGGTGGTGGAAACACCATATATTTT
CDR3: CASSAGQGGGNTIYF

V: TRBV28
size: NA
J: TRBJ1-2
D: NA
DNA: TGTGCCAGCAGTTTAGCAGGGGACTATGGCTACACCTTC
CDR3: CASSLAGDYGYTF

V: TRBV4-3
size: NA
J: TRBJ2-3
D: NA
DNA: TGCGCCAGCAGCCAAGATCTTAGGGGGGGAGGAGATACGCAGTATTTT
CDR3: CASSQDLRGGGDTQYF

V: TRBV7-2
size: once
J: TRBJ2-2
D: TRBD1
DNA: TGTGCCAGCAGCTCAGGGGGCCCCGGGGAGCTGTTTTTT
CDR3: CASSSGGPGELFF

V: TRBV2
size: NA
J: TRBJ1-2
D: NA
DNA: TGTGCCAGCAGTGGAGGCCCCCAGGGGCACTATGGCTACACCTTC
CDR3: CASSGGPQGHYGYTF

V: TRBV7-8
size: NA
J: TRBJ1-1
D: NA
DNA: TGTGCCAGCAGCCCAACAGGGTTAGGGAACACTGAAGCTTTCTTT
CDR3: CASSPTGLGNTEAFF

V: TRBV19
size: NA
J: TRBJ1-1
D: TRBD1
DNA: TGTGCCAGTAGTATGGGACAGAAAATCAACACTGAAGCTTTCTTT
CDR3: CASSMGQKINTEAFF

V: TRBV7-2
size: NA
J: TRBJ1-1
D: NA
DNA: TGTGCCAGCACCTGGTTCGGGAATACTGAAGCTTTCTTT
CDR3: CASTWFGNTEAFF

V: TRBV21-1
size: once
J: TRBJ1-4
D: NA
DNA: TGTGCCAGCAGCAAAGCGACCGGGACAGCAAATGAAAAACTGTTTTTT
CDR3: CASSKATGTANEKLFF

V: TRBV11-2
size: NA
J: TRBJ2-1
D: TRBD2
DNA: TGTGCCAGCAGCTTAGATCAAAAACTAGCGGGGGGGCAGAAGGTTGAGCAGTTCTTC
CDR3: CASSLDQKLAGGQKVEQFF

V: TRBV19
size: once
J: TRBJ2-5
D: TRBD2
DNA: TGTGCCAGTAGTCTCTCCGGGACTAGCGGGGGGGCGAAGGGAAGAAGAAAGGTGACCCAGTACTTC
CDR3: CASSLSGTSGGAKGRRKVTQYF

V: TRBV7-7
size: NA
J: TRBJ2-5
D: TRBD2
DNA: TGTGCCAGCAGCCCGATACTAGCGGGGGGGCAGGCCCAAGAGACCCAGTACTTC
CDR3: CASSPILAGGQAQETQYF

V: TRBV28
size: NA
J: TRBJ2-6
D: TRBD2
DNA: TGTGCCAGCAGTTATAGCGGGGCTGGGGCCAACGTCCTGACTTTC
CDR3: CASSYSGAGANVLTF

V: TRBV5-5
size: once
J: TRBJ1-1
D: TRBD1
DNA: TGTGCCAGCAGCCGGACGGGACAGCCGAACACTGAAGCTTTCTTT
CDR3: CASSRTGQPNTEAFF

V: TRBV2
size: NA
J: TRBJ1-6
D: NA
DNA: TGTGCCGGCCGGCGGCGGGGGGTTAATTCACCCCTCCACTTT
CDR3: CAGRRRGVNSPLHF

V: TRBV19
size: NA
J: TRBJ2-1
D: NA
DNA: TGTGCCAGTAGTATACTGGACAGCTACAATGAGCAGTTCTTC
CDR3: CASSILDSYNEQFF

V: TRBV27
size: NA
J: TRBJ1-1
D: NA
DNA: TGTGCCAGCAGTTCAACCGGGACTCCCGCTGAAGCTTTCTTT
CDR3: CASSSTGTPAEAFF

V: TRBV5-1
size: NA
J: TRBJ1-2
D: NA
DNA: TGCGCCAGCAGCTTGGAGGCCTACAGGAACTATGGCTACACCTTC
CDR3: CASSLEAYRNYGYTF

V: TRBV7-9
size: NA
J: TRBJ2-1
D: TRBD2
DNA: TGTGCCAGCAGCCCGACCGGGACTAGCGGGGTCTACAATGAGCAGTTCTTC
CDR3: CASSPTGTSGVYNEQFF

V: TRBV5-5
size: NA
J: TRBJ1-2
D: NA
DNA: TGTGCCAGCAGCCTGTCACTCCGGGACACCGGCTACACCTTC
CDR3: CASSLSLRDTGYTF

V: TRBV12-3/TRBV12-4
size: NA
J: TRBJ1-2
D: NA
DNA: TGTGCCAGCAGTGACGGGGTTGGCGGCTACACCTTC
CDR3: CASSDGVGGYTF

V: TRBV20-1
size: NA
J: TRBJ2-1
D: NA
DNA: TGCAGTGCTAGAGGGCGGGGTGAGCAGTTCTTC
CDR3: CSARGRGEQFF